This TCR beta chain comes out of a study of blood T cells in healthy people across ages (dated by TCRdb to about 2015). About the full investigation: In model experiments, roughly one uniquely barcoded TCR beta cDNA molecule per two T cells was captured by template switching. Using deep sequencing normalized with unique cDNA molecular identifiers, the study measured how TCR beta repertoire diversity changes with age. The donors were divided into four age groups: young (average roughly 17 years), middle-aged (about 40), aged (about 60) and long-lived (82). To avoid experimental bias, donors of different ages were spread randomly across the sequencing lanes. Two additional independent replicas of 1 million unique cDNA reads from the same blood draw were analyzed for two donors (one aged 18 to 30 and one aged 80 or older).

Clipping removes 3 bases from V and 4 bases from J, with 5 as the unmatched junction base count. The germline V gene supplies CDR1 WSHSY and CDR2 SAAADI. The CDR3, from cysteine to phenylalanine, totals 15 residues. Of the read, only the CDR3 DNA is kept; its 45 bases are in frame from base 1. The library was made by 5' RACE. Data came from an Illumina HiSeq 2500. A second PCR of roughly 7 to 11 cycles was performed with a sample-barcoded 5' primer and a J-beta primer mix. A unique molecular identifier was introduced onto each TCR beta cDNA molecule by a template-switch 5' adaptor carrying 12 random nucleotides. At least 3 million CDR3-containing paired-end reads were obtained from each sample. First-strand cDNA synthesis was performed from all RNA using the Mint cDNA synthesis kit, with priming by a TRBC-specific oligonucleotide. Following uracil-DNA glycosylase treatment, all cDNA underwent a first 18-cycle PCR with the universal primers M1SS and BC2_uni_R. As for how the authors treated the data: Each sample was normalized by randomly selecting 1 million high-quality reads, each carrying a distinct molecular identifier. Reads sharing molecular identifiers were discarded rather than binned into consensus sequences. MiTCR, with a Q25 quality threshold and the strictest error-elimination algorithm, was used for CDR3 identification, clonotype clustering and error correction. Lower-bound total TCR beta diversity was estimated with a nonparametric unseen species model using Euler transformation. The public reads were reprocessed in TCRdb via fastp at Q25 and MiXCR, keeping in-frame beta chains. Rows with one shared CDR3 protein collapse into an entry with the most common genes and DNA. The authors' filters were not applied to this entry. The sample yields about 670,000 distinct CDR3 sequences; around 38% were counted once. Of the sample, around 30% falls within the top ten clones.

What the work shows at the level of the full study, not this receptor alone: Because the CMV infection status of the donors was unknown, age-related changes in expanded clonotypes may potentially have been confounded. Estimates of total diversity from one million sequenced T cells were regarded as lower bounds and underestimates. There was a strong correlation between observed TCR beta diversity and the percentage of naive T cells measured by flow cytometry. As age increased, observed TCR beta diversity per million T cells dropped in a roughly linear way, and a significant reduction was already evident by age around 41. Bulk unsorted PBMC profiling prevented conclusive comparison of naive and antigen-experienced compartments. The long-lived group showed more naive CD4+ T cells, fewer expanded clones and increased TCR diversity than the aged group, suggesting age selection.

Only a few counts were recorded for this clonotype. The antigen it binds to is not known. No base quality information exists; no much larger clone differs at one position. The donors were under 40 Caucasian individuals from Russia, aged 6 to 90 years, who were systemically healthy. Each donor gave around 9.8 milliliters of peripheral blood, collected into EDTA-treated Vacutainer tubes. Ficoll-Paque density-gradient centrifugation was used to isolate PBMCs, with at least 6 million obtained per sample. Trizol reagent was used to extract total RNA from the PBMCs, yielding at least 6 micrograms per sample. For every donor, flow cytometry on a PBMC aliquot measured the percentage of naive CD45RAhigh/CD27high T cells.

This TCR was sampled from an elderly man in good health. The chain joins TRBV10-2 to TRBJ2-1; 8 nucleotides in the junction match TRBD2. The sequencing sample was made of blood. In nucleotide form, the sequence is TGCGCCAGCAGTGATACGGGGGGGCTATACAATGAGCAGTTCTTC. This sequence encodes CASSDTGGLYNEQFF.